A selection of T cell receptor beta chains follows, all from one sample in a study of blood T cells in healthy people across ages. TCRdb recomputed calls from the 5' RACE reads with MiXCR, one row per CDR3 protein. This table holds around 320,000 distinct CDR3 sequences, 25% to 30% found once. The sample taken for sequencing was blood. All receptors come from a woman aged 70-85 years in good health. Both conserved end residues are part of each CDR3. D genes are given only for firm matches. Size values are once, few and many counts, or a class for expanded clones, and some rows have none.

>TRBV7-9|NA|TRBJ2-7|NA
CASSSYTEQYF
TGTGCCAGCAGCTCTTATACGGAGCAGTACTTC
>TRBV20-1|TRBD1|TRBJ1-1|NA
CSARQGKAEAFF
TGCAGTGCAAGACAGGGAAAGGCTGAAGCTTTCTTT
>TRBV20-1|TRBD2|TRBJ2-1|NA
CSAYHGTSGMYEQFF
TGCAGTGCTTATCACGGGACTAGCGGGATGTATGAGCAGTTCTTC
>TRBV7-2|NA|TRBJ1-5|NA
CASSWSNRQPQHF
TGTGCCAGCAGCTGGTCCAACAGACAGCCCCAGCATTTT
>TRBV28|NA|TRBJ1-5|few
CASSPSIQGSNQPRHF
TGTGCCAGCAGCCCTAGTATACAGGGTAGCAATCAGCCCCGGCATTTT
>TRBV28|NA|TRBJ2-4|NA
CASSPPVGLSAKNIQYF
TGTGCCAGCAGTCCCCCCGTGGGACTTTCGGCCAAAAACATTCAGTACTTC
>TRBV7-9|TRBD2|TRBJ2-7|few
CASSLEIAGGAYEQYF
TGTGCCAGCAGCTTGGAGATAGCGGGAGGAGCCTACGAGCAGTACTTC
>TRBV5-1|NA|TRBJ1-2|NA
CASSLSGNYGYTF
TGCGCCAGCAGCTTGTCTGGCAACTATGGCTACACCTTC
>TRBV6-2/TRBV6-3|NA|TRBJ2-7|NA
CASVSGDTYEQYF
TGTGCCAGCGTTAGCGGTGACACCTACGAGCAGTACTTC
>TRBV12-3/TRBV12-4|TRBD2|TRBJ2-1|NA
CASSPGTSGNQQFF
TGTGCCAGCAGTCCCGGGACTAGCGGGAACCAGCAGTTCTTC
>TRBV20-1|NA|TRBJ1-4|NA
CSANRAGTNEKLFF
TGCAGTGCTAACAGGGCCGGGACTAATGAAAAACTGTTTTTT
>TRBV18|NA|TRBJ2-7|NA
CASSKDTYEQYF
TGTGCCAGCTCAAAGGACACCTACGAGCAGTACTTC
>TRBV27|NA|TRBJ1-2|few
CASSLSGSYGYTF
TGTGCCAGCAGTTTATCAGGAAGCTATGGCTACACCTTC
>TRBV29-1|NA|TRBJ1-3|once
CSVGAGGSVGNTIYF
TGCAGCGTTGGTGCCGGAGGATCGGTTGGAAACACCATATATTTT
>TRBV6-5|NA|TRBJ1-6|few
CASRSKKNSPLHF
TGTGCCAGCAGGAGCAAAAAGAATTCACCCCTCCACTTT
>TRBV5-1|NA|TRBJ2-3|NA
CAGSPRTTDTQYF
TGCGCCGGCAGCCCCCGGACCACAGATACGCAGTATTTT
>TRBV28|NA|TRBJ1-5|NA
CASTLPGDNQPQHF
TGTGCCAGCACCCTTCCAGGGGACAATCAGCCCCAGCATTTT
>TRBV12-3/TRBV12-4|TRBD1|TRBJ1-2|NA
CASSARDRGYGYTF
TGTGCCAGCAGCGCCCGGGACAGGGGCTATGGCTACACCTTC
>TRBV27|NA|TRBJ2-5|few
CASSLTQGRGETQYF
TGTGCCAGCAGTTTAACACAGGGTCGAGGGGAGACCCAGTACTTC
>TRBV28|TRBD2|TRBJ2-1|NA
CASGGRNQREGNEQFF
TGTGCCAGCGGGGGACGTAACCAGCGGGAGGGCAATGAGCAGTTCTTC